These 29 T cell receptor beta chains came from one sample sequenced in a study of cytomegalovirus exposure and HLA in healthy donors. PCR primers comprised 60 Vbeta and 13 Jbeta primers. TCRdb's table, derived via immunoSEQ multiplex PCR, lists solely in-frame clones and lacks some. The sample has over 45,000 clones, around 81% seen once. Sequenced: PBMCs. All receptors derive from a boy between 5 and 17 years old in good health and CMV-seropositive.

This clone was found once. This sequence joins TRBV14 and TRBJ1-2; no clear D. This CDR3 contains 12 residues. Per germline, CDR1 SGHDN and CDR2 FVKESK. Trimming took off 0 bases at V and 5 bases at J, with 4 bases between the two ends. Here the CDR3 DNA reads TGTGCCAGCAGCCAAGACATTTATGGCTACACCTTC. It encodes CASSQDIYGYTF.

The V gene is TRBV7-9, the J gene TRBJ1-1; 8 positions agree with TRBD1. Trimming took 5 bases from V and 0 from J; bases not matched to a gene: 5. The germline V gene encodes CDR1 SEHNR and CDR2 FQNEAQ (reference sequence). The CDR3 length is 15 residues. The CDR3 reads CASSLRQGMNTEAFF. CDR3 nucleotide sequence: TGTGCCAGCAGCCTCAGACAGGGGATGAACACTGAAGCTTTCTTT. The full variable domain, in which reference TRBV7-9 and TRBJ1-1 provide the parts outside the CDR3, is DTGVSQNPRHKITKRGQNVTFRCDPISEHNRLYWYRQTLGQGPEFLTYFQNEAQLEKSRLLSDRFSAERPKGSFSTLEIQRTEQGDSAMYLCASSLRQGMNTEAFFGQGTRLTVV.

V is TRBV9 and J is TRBJ1-3, with no clear D. The germline V gene has CDR1 SGDLS and CDR2 YYNGEE. Between the trimmed V and J ends, which lost 4 bases and 0 bases, there was a span of 8 bases. The CDR3 runs 14 residues. The CDR3 DNA reads as TGTGCCAGCAGCCCCCGCGCCTCTGGAAACACCATATATTTT. Residues: CASSPRASGNTIYF.

This rearrangement joins TRBV5-1 to TRBJ1-5; 8 nucleotides match TRBD1. The ends lost 1 base at V and 2 bases at J; junction bases unmatched: 2. The germline CDR1 and CDR2 sequences are SGHRS and YFSETQ. There are 15 residues in the CDR3. CDR3 loop: CASSLSGQGNQPQHF. As DNA, the CDR3 is TGCGCCAGCAGCTTGTCGGGACAGGGCAATCAGCCCCAGCATTTT.

J is TRBJ2-1 and V is TRBV6-4, with 7 bases lining up with TRBD1. After removal of 7 bases from V and 6 bases from J, the junction contained 15 bases not matched to a gene. CDR1 is MRHNA, CDR2 SNTAGT, per germline. The CDR3 covers 16 residues. This CDR3 reads CASTPEPGQLGNEQFF. CDR3 nucleotide sequence: TGTGCCAGCACCCCGGAACCGGGACAGTTGGGCAATGAGCAGTTCTTC.

This sequence joins TRBV11-2 and TRBJ2-3; 11 bases line up with TRBD1. Germline V gene lookup returns CDR1 SGHAT and CDR2 FQNNGV. Trimming cost V 5 bases and J 4 bases; bases outside gene matches: 17. The CDR3 has 19 residues. The chain's CDR3 is CASSKNRDRGSYMADTQYF. The CDR3 nucleotides read TGTGCCAGCAGCAAAAACCGGGACAGGGGGAGTTACATGGCAGATACGCAGTATTTT.

The V and J genes are TRBV7-8 and TRBJ1-1, with D possibly matching TRBD1 (5 bases). This CDR3 is 11 amino acids long. With 11 bases removed from V and 6 bases from J, the gap between germline ends came to 13 bases. The germline gives CDR1 SGHVS, CDR2 FQNEAQ. In nucleotides, the CDR3 is TGTGCCCTCAGGGAGGTCGCTGAAGCTTTCTTT. This codes for CALREVAEAFF.

This chain links TRBV2 with TRBJ1-3; no definite D call. The germline CDR1 and CDR2 sequences are SNHLY and FYNNEI. The V end was cut by 7 bases, the J end by 4 bases, with 20 bases between. CDR3 length: 16 residues. CDR3: CASTRMADSLGNTIYF. The CDR3 DNA is TGTGCCAGCACCCGAATGGCGGATTCCCTGGGAAACACCATATATTTT.

A few counts support this clone. This chain joins TRBV19 and TRBJ2-5; D remains unclear. The CDR3 sequence is 13 residues long. V was cut by 4 bases and J by 2 bases, with 8 bases left in between. The germline CDR1 and CDR2 sequences are LNHDA and SQIVND (reference sequence). CDR3 residues: CASSSGLQETQYF. CDR3 nucleotide sequence: TGTGCCAGTAGTAGTGGCTTACAAGAGACCCAGTACTTC.

The V gene is TRBV2, the J gene TRBJ2-7, with D possibly being TRBD1 (5 bases). V was trimmed by 6 bases and J by 3 bases, leaving 18 bases between them. Germline V gives CDR1 SNHLY, CDR2 FYNNEI. The CDR3 is 15 amino acids. The DNA for the CDR3 is TGTGCCAGCAGATACGGACATTCGCAAGACTACGAGCAGTACTTC. This sequence encodes CASRYGHSQDYEQYF.

The genes are TRBV2 and TRBJ1-3, with 9 bases identical to TRBD1. The germline CDR1 and CDR2 sequences are SNHLY and FYNNEI. V gave up 5 bases and J gave up 0 bases; unmatched junction bases: 2. The CDR3 extends over 15 amino acids. CDR3 loop: CASSRDRDSGNTIYF. CDR3 sequence (DNA): TGTGCCAGCAGTCGGGACAGGGACTCTGGAAACACCATATATTTT.

The rearrangement links TRBV28 to TRBJ1-5; the match to TRBD1 covers 9 bases. The J segment lost 2 bases and the V segment lost 5 bases, leaving 13 bases of the junction unmatched. This CDR3 has 18 amino acids. Germline assignment: CDR1 MDHEN and CDR2 SYDVKM. The CDR3 spells CASSTYRTGGARNQPQHF. The CDR3 coding sequence is TGTGCCAGCAGTACTTACCGAACAGGGGGCGCCCGCAATCAGCCCCAGCATTTT.

The chain recombines TRBV6-6 with TRBJ2-1, with a possible D match to TRBD1 (6 bases). Germline V gene sequence: CDR1 MNHNY, CDR2 SVGAGI (reference sequence). Between the trimmed V and J ends, which lost 6 bases and 2 bases, there was a span of 11 bases. The CDR3 spans 14 residues. This CDR3 is CASRPGVPYNEQFF. The CDR3, as DNA: TGTGCCAGCAGGCCAGGGGTTCCCTACAATGAGCAGTTCTTC.

The V and J genes are TRBV7-9 and TRBJ2-3; weak D call: TRBD1 (6 bases). This CDR3 is built from 14 residues. Germline V gene data show CDR1 as SEHNR and CDR2 as FQNEAQ (reference sequence). Trimming took 3 bases from V and 6 from J, leaving 13 bases between them. In DNA, the CDR3 is TGTGCCAGCAGCTTGACAGGAAGGGGGGATACGCAGTATTTT. This translates into CASSLTGRGDTQYF. Looking up the rest from reference TRBV7-9 and TRBJ2-3 gives the full variable domain: DTGVSQNPRHKITKRGQNVTFRCDPISEHNRLYWYRQTLGQGPEFLTYFQNEAQLEKSRLLSDRFSAERPKGSFSTLEIQRTEQGDSAMYLCASSLTGRGDTQYFGPGTRLTVL.

This chain connects TRBV9 to TRBJ1-1, with 10 bases fitting TRBD1. Germline V gene data show CDR1 as SGDLS and CDR2 as YYNGEE. The CDR3 totals 14 residues. Trimming took 3 bases from V and 4 from J; bases not matched to a gene: 3. This CDR3 reads CASSGRTGGTEAFF. In DNA form, the CDR3 reads TGTGCCAGCAGCGGACGGACAGGGGGCACTGAAGCTTTCTTT.

This chain uses TRBV15 with TRBJ1-5; D might be TRBD1 (5 bases). Trimming left V 4 bases short and J 8 bases short, with 12 bases between. This CDR3 has 13 residues. CDR1 LNHNV and CDR2 YYDKDF come from the germline V gene (reference sequence). This CDR3 is CATSKTVSEPQHF. CDR3 nucleotide sequence: TGTGCCACCAGCAAGACAGTGAGCGAGCCCCAGCATTTT.

This clone was found a few times. The chain employs TRBV5-6 and TRBJ1-4; possible D gene TRBD1, 6 bases. Trimming left V 1 base short and J 7 bases short, with 11 bases between. The CDR3 contains 14 residues. The V gene's germline CDR1 is SGHDT and CDR2 YYEEEE. Here the CDR3 DNA reads TGTGCCAGCAGCTTGTGGAGACAGGCTGAAAAACTGTTTTTT. This translates into CASSLWRQAEKLFF. The full variable domain, in which reference TRBV5-6 and TRBJ1-4 provide the parts outside the CDR3, is DAGVTQSPTHLIKTRGQQVTLRCSPKSGHDTVSWYQQALGQGPQFIFQYYEEEERQRGNFPDRFSGHQFPNYSSELNVNALLLGDSALYLCASSLWRQAEKLFFGSGTQLSVL.

The V gene is TRBV6-6, the J gene TRBJ2-1; 12 positions agree with TRBD1. J was trimmed by 9 bases and V by 2 bases; bases with no gene match: 5. From germline, CDR1 is MNHNY and CDR2 SVGAGI (reference sequence). The CDR3 has 15 residues. Written as DNA, the CDR3 is TGTGCCAGCAGTTACGGGGACAGGGGGCGCGGTGAGCAGTTCTTC. It yields the protein CASSYGDRGRGEQFF.

The chain's CDR3 is CASLSGGAHNEQFF. CDR3 sequence (DNA): TGTGCCAGTCTCAGCGGGGGGGCCCACAATGAGCAGTTCTTC. The V gene is TRBV7-9, the J gene TRBJ2-1; 10 bases match TRBD2. With 9 bases clipped from V and 5 bases from J, the junction kept 7 bases outside the gene matches. The CDR3 loop spans 14 amino acids. Germline lookup yields CDR1 SEHNR and CDR2 FQNEAQ (reference sequence).

The CDR3: CASSPVWSGLYEQYF. CDR3 DNA sequence: TGTGCCAGCAGCCCCGTTTGGAGCGGCCTCTACGAGCAGTACTTC. The V and J genes are TRBV28 and TRBJ2-7, with D possibly matching TRBD2 (5 bases). The V gene lost 6 bases and the J gene lost 3 bases, with 18 bases spanning the gap. CDR1 is MDHEN, CDR2 SYDVKM, per germline. The CDR3 runs to 15 residues.

In the case of this clone: This same CDR3 is encoded by further DNA sequences in the sample. V gene TRBV25-1 combines with J gene TRBJ1-2, with D possibly TRBD1 on 6 matching bases. V lost 6 bases and J 4 bases, leaving 15 bases between the germline ends. The CDR3 is 14 amino acids. Germline V lookup: CDR1 MGHDK, CDR2 SYGVNS. CDR3 protein: CASSARGRRYGYTF. CDR3 bases: TGTGCCAGCAGCGCCAGGGGCAGACGCTATGGCTACACCTTC.

V is TRBV6-5 and J is TRBJ2-5, with TRBD2 identical over 10 bases. The end of the DNA is better explained by TRBJ2-7, so the J call may be wrong. The germline V gene encodes CDR1 MNHEY and CDR2 SVGAGI. The CDR3 runs 13 residues. CDR3 protein: CASSVAGGSEQYF. The CDR3 DNA reads TGTGCCAGCAGTGTAGCGGGGGGTAGCGAGCAGTACTTC.

The chain recombines TRBV28 with TRBJ2-3; TRBD2 agrees at 10 bases. From germline, CDR1 is MDHEN and CDR2 SYDVKM. Losses at the gene ends were 6 bases for V and 1 base for J; bases not matched to a gene: 1. This CDR3 spans 14 amino acids. The CDR3 region is CASSLAGGTDTQYF. In DNA, the CDR3 is TGTGCCAGCAGCCTAGCGGGGGGCACAGATACGCAGTATTTT.

This clone appeared a single time. V is TRBV9 and J is TRBJ2-1; 11 bases map to TRBD2. CDR3 size: 16 residues. CDR1 and CDR2 (germline): SGDLS, YYNGEE. The V gene end was trimmed by 4 bases and the J gene end by 4 bases; junction bases not matched to a gene: 7. The CDR3 DNA reads as TGTGCCAGCAGCTTATCCGGGACTAGCGGATACAATGAGCAGTTCTTC. Translated: CASSLSGTSGYNEQFF.

This chain joins TRBV29-1 and TRBJ2-6; a possible D gene is TRBD2 (6 bases). This CDR3 has 14 amino acids. The germline V gene encodes CDR1 SQVTM and CDR2 ANQGSEA. V dropped 4 bases and J dropped 0 bases, with 7 bases sitting between them. CDR3 amino acids: CSVAGVSGANVLTF. CDR3 DNA sequence: TGCAGCGTTGCGGGGGTCTCTGGGGCCAACGTCCTGACTTTC.

This chain uses TRBV28 with TRBJ2-3, with a weak D call TRBD2 (6 bases). V was shortened by 4 bases and J by 3 bases, with 17 bases between the two germline ends. The CDR3 runs 16 residues. Per the germline V gene, CDR1 is MDHEN and CDR2 is SYDVKM. Here the CDR3 reads CASSSLPGDRTDTQYF. CDR3 sequence (DNA): TGTGCCAGCAGTTCGCTACCGGGGGACCGTACAGATACGCAGTATTTT. Using reference TRBV28 and TRBJ2-3 for the parts outside the CDR3, the full variable domain is DVKVTQSSRYLVKRTGEKVFLECVQDMDHENMFWYRQDPGLGLRLIYFSYDVKMKEKGDIPEGYSVSREKKERFSLILESASTNQTSMYLCASSSLPGDRTDTQYFGPGTRLTVL.

This chain uses TRBV5-1 with TRBJ1-6, with TRBD1 as a possible D gene (6 bases). Trimming pared 4 bases from V and 8 bases from J, leaving 13 bases between. The germline V gene has CDR1 SGHRS and CDR2 YFSETQ. The CDR3 contains 14 residues. The chain's CDR3 is CASSPGEGDSPLHF. CDR3 in DNA: TGCGCCAGCAGCCCTGGGGAGGGGGATTCACCCCTCCACTTT.

The CDR3: CASSQLLDSTTNEKLFF. The CDR3 DNA reads as TGTGCCAGCAGCCAACTCCTTGACAGTACAACTAATGAAAAACTGTTTTTT. The gene calls are TRBV14 and TRBJ1-4, with a tentative D call TRBD1 (5 bases). Trimming took 2 bases from V and 0 from J, leaving 13 bases between them. Germline V gene data show CDR1 as SGHDN and CDR2 as FVKESK. The CDR3 is 17 amino acids.

The genes are TRBV9 and TRBJ2-7; 8 bases agree with TRBD2. V was clipped by 2 bases and J by 0 bases; unmatched bases: 1. The CDR3 has 14 residues. Germline-derived CDR1 and CDR2 are SGDLS and YYNGEE. CDR3 nucleotides: TGTGCCAGCAGCGTTAGCGGGAACTCCTACGAGCAGTACTTC. As protein: CASSVSGNSYEQYF.